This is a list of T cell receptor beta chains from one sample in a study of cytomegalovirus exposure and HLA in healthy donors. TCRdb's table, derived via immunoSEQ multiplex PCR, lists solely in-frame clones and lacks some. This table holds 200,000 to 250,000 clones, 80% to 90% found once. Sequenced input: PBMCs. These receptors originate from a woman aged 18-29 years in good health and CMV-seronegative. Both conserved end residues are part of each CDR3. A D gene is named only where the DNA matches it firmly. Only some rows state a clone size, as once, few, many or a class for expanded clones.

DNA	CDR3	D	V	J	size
TGTGCCAGCAGCGTAGCAGGCAGATCTAATGAAAAACTGTTTTTT	CASSVAGRSNEKLFF	NA	TRBV9	TRBJ1-4	NA
TGTGCCAGCAGTCTCAGGGGTCGCTACACCTTC	CASSLRGRYTF	NA	TRBV6-5	TRBJ1-2	NA
TGTGCCAGTAGTAAACGGGAGGCGGGAACAGATACGCAGTATTTT	CASSKREAGTDTQYF	TRBD2	TRBV19	TRBJ2-3	NA
TGCGCCAGCAGCTTCACAGGGGGCCGTCAGCCCCAGCATTTT	CASSFTGGRQPQHF	TRBD1	TRBV5-1	TRBJ1-5	NA
TGTGCCAGCAGTTCCATCGGTGGCACCGGGGAGCTGTTTTTT	CASSSIGGTGELFF	NA	TRBV6-5	TRBJ2-2	few
TGTGCCAGCAGCCCGATTACCTGGGGGCCGTCCTACAATGAGCAGTTCTTC	CASSPITWGPSYNEQFF	NA	TRBV14	TRBJ2-1	NA
TGTGCCAGTAGTATTATAGCGGGAGGGACGCACGCTGCCTACAATGAGCAGTTCTTC	CASSIIAGGTHAAYNEQFF	TRBD2	TRBV19	TRBJ2-1	NA
TGCGCCAGCAGCTCCAATCCGGGGAGCGAGCAGTACTTC	CASSSNPGSEQYF	NA	TRBV4-1	TRBJ2-7	NA
TGCGCCAGCAGCTTTACCGGGACTAGCGGGAGGGGGTCAGATACGCAGTATTTT	CASSFTGTSGRGSDTQYF	TRBD2	TRBV5-1	TRBJ2-3	NA
TGTGCCAGCAGCTTAGAGACAGGGGTCCTCTATGGCTACACCTTC	CASSLETGVLYGYTF	TRBD1	TRBV7-9	TRBJ1-2	NA
TGTGCCAGCAGCGTCGTCGGCGGGAACACTGAAGCTTTCTTT	CASSVVGGNTEAFF	NA	TRBV14	TRBJ1-1	NA
TGTGCCAGTATTGGGTCCGGGGGAAACACAGATACGCAGTATTTT	CASIGSGGNTDTQYF	NA	TRBV19	TRBJ2-3	NA
TGTGCCAGCAGCTTCGCTACCGCTTCGGGCGAGCAGTACTTC	CASSFATASGEQYF	NA	TRBV5-4	TRBJ2-7	NA
TGTGTCAGAAGCTTGGCGCAGGGCCGATACTCCTACGAGCAGTACTTC	CVRSLAQGRYSYEQYF	NA	TRBV7-5	TRBJ2-7	NA
TGTGCCAGCAGCTTCCGACAAGACCCTGGAAACACCATATATTTT	CASSFRQDPGNTIYF	NA	TRBV5-4	TRBJ1-3	NA
TGTGCCAGCAGTTTACTAGTTAACACCGGGGAGCTGTTTTTT	CASSLLVNTGELFF	NA	TRBV27	TRBJ2-2	NA
TGTGCCAGCAGCTTAGTGCCTAGCGGAATATACGAGCAGTACTTC	CASSLVPSGIYEQYF	TRBD2	TRBV11-2	TRBJ2-7	once